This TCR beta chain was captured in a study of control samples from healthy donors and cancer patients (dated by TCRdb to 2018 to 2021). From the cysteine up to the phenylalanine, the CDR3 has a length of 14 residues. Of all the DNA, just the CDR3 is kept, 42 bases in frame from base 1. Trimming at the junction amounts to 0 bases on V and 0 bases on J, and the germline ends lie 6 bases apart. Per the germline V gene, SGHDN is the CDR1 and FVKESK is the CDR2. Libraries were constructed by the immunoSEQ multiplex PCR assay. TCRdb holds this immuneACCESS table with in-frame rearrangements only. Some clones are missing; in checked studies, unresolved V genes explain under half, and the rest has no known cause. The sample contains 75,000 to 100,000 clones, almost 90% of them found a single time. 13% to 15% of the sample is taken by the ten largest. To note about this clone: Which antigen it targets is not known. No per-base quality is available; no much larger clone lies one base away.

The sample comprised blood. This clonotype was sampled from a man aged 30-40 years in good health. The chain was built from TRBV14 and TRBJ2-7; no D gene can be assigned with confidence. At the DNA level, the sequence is TGTGCCAGCAGCCAAGACACCCTCTCCTACGAGCAGTACTTC. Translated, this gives CASSQDTLSYEQYF.